This is a list of T cell receptor beta chains from one sample in a study of radiotherapy plus CTLA-4 blockade in lung cancer. Using immunoSEQ multiplex PCR, the repertoire was profiled, and TCRdb retains in-frame clones only, with some absent. Of around 99,000 clones in the sample, around 90% were seen once. Material: peripheral blood, obtained from a patient treated with radiotherapy plus ipilimumab. The receptors come from a human donor with non-small cell lung cancer that progressed on radiotherapy plus ipilimumab. Each CDR3 is given with its conserved first and last residue. Size tells how often a clone was seen (once, few, many) or the class of an expanded clone, and some rows leave it out.

abundance	v_gene	j_gene	CDR3aa
.	TRBV5-1	TRBJ2-3	CASSIPSGASTDTQYF
.	TRBV4-1	TRBJ1-1	CASSFDHFTEAFF
.	TRBV19	TRBJ2-3	CASSLGLAVTDTQYF
.	TRBV6-1	TRBJ1-2	CASSEQGRYGYTF
.	TRBV30	TRBJ1-1	CAWKGGTNTEAFF
.	TRBV30	TRBJ2-1	CAWSVKEGTSYNEQFF
.	TRBV5-6	TRBJ2-1	CASSEGWGEQFF
.	TRBV2	TRBJ1-2	CASSGVSKNYGYTF
.	TRBV19	TRBJ1-5	CASSIWGNQPQHF
.	TRBV7-7	TRBJ2-1	CASSPWSSGMPEQFF
.	TRBV7-3	TRBJ2-2	CASSLKNTGELFF
.	TRBV11-3	TRBJ2-3	CASSLGVAVSTDTQYF
.	TRBV27	TRBJ2-7	CASSQQGGEQYF
.	TRBV5-1	TRBJ2-2	CASSLEGGSTGELFF
.	TRBV27	TRBJ2-7	CASSFRERQAEQYF
once	TRBV2	TRBJ2-3	CASSPLAGGLAGNTDTQYF
.	TRBV11-2	TRBJ2-5	CASSSGRVQETQYF